Listed below are T cell receptor beta chains from one sample, sequenced in a study of shared clonotypes between healthy human individuals. Here immunoSEQ multiplex PCR was the method, and the copy in TCRdb shows in-frame clones only, minus some. The sample has 400,000 to 600,000 clones; roughly 80% are singletons. The material sequenced was PBMCs. These TCRs come from a woman aged 40 to 50 in good health. Some clones in this sample may be carry-over from other donors' samples. The CDR3 runs from the conserved cysteine through the conserved F or W. A D gene is named only where the DNA matches it firmly. Expanded clones are given a class, and other clones once, few, many or no size at all.

clone_size: -
j_call: TRBJ1-1
v_call: TRBV5-1
d_call: TRBD1
cdr3_nt: TGCGCCAGCACTCAGACAGGGGGGACCTCTGAAGCTTTCTTT
cdr3_aa: CASTQTGGTSEAFF

clone_size: -
j_call: TRBJ2-7
v_call: TRBV10-3
d_call: TRBD2
cdr3_nt: TGTGCCATCAGTGATGTTGGTAGCGGGCTTTCCTACGAGCAGTACTTC
cdr3_aa: CAISDVGSGLSYEQYF

clone_size: -
j_call: TRBJ2-2
v_call: TRBV5-1
d_call: TRBD2
cdr3_nt: TGCGCCAGCAGCCCGACGACTAGCGGGGTGTCCGGGGAGCTGTTTTTT
cdr3_aa: CASSPTTSGVSGELFF

clone_size: -
j_call: TRBJ2-2
v_call: TRBV7-9
d_call: TRBD1
cdr3_nt: TGTGCCAGCAGCACCGGGACAGGAAACACCGGGGAGCTGTTTTTT
cdr3_aa: CASSTGTGNTGELFF

clone_size: -
j_call: TRBJ1-4
v_call: TRBV9
d_call: -
cdr3_nt: TGTGCCAGCAGCGTAGGGGTGGGAGTAGGTGAAAAACTGTTTTTT
cdr3_aa: CASSVGVGVGEKLFF

clone_size: -
j_call: TRBJ2-1
v_call: TRBV7-3
d_call: -
cdr3_nt: TGTGCCAGCAGCTTAGAGAGCTCCTACAATGAGCAGTTCTTC
cdr3_aa: CASSLESSYNEQFF

clone_size: -
j_call: TRBJ1-1
v_call: TRBV7-9
d_call: -
cdr3_nt: TGTGCCAGCAGCCCCACATTCACGATGAACACTGAAGCTTTCTTT
cdr3_aa: CASSPTFTMNTEAFF

clone_size: -
j_call: TRBJ2-2
v_call: TRBV13
d_call: -
cdr3_nt: TGTGCCAGCAGCTTATGGGCCGGGGAGCTGTTTTTT
cdr3_aa: CASSLWAGELFF

clone_size: few
j_call: TRBJ2-3
v_call: TRBV5-1
d_call: -
cdr3_nt: TGCGCCAGCAGCTTGGGGGTAGAGACAGATACGCAGTATTTT
cdr3_aa: CASSLGVETDTQYF

clone_size: few
j_call: TRBJ1-2
v_call: TRBV4-1
d_call: TRBD1
cdr3_nt: TGCGCCAGCAGCCTAGACAGGGTAAACTATGGCTACACCTTC
cdr3_aa: CASSLDRVNYGYTF

clone_size: -
j_call: TRBJ2-5
v_call: TRBV30
d_call: TRBD2
cdr3_nt: TGTGCCTGGGACCGCCGGGGGGGAGAGACCCAGTACTTC
cdr3_aa: CAWDRRGGETQYF

clone_size: -
j_call: TRBJ2-7
v_call: TRBV29-1
d_call: -
cdr3_nt: TGCAGCGTTGAATCACGGGACTCCTACGAGCAGTACTTC
cdr3_aa: CSVESRDSYEQYF

clone_size: -
j_call: TRBJ1-3
v_call: TRBV18
d_call: -
cdr3_nt: TGTGCCAGCTCACCCCCAATCTCTGGAAACACCATATATTTT
cdr3_aa: CASSPPISGNTIYF

clone_size: -
j_call: TRBJ2-1
v_call: TRBV28
d_call: TRBD2
cdr3_nt: TGTGCCAGCAGGCTAGCGGGAGGGTTAGATGAGCAGTTCTTC
cdr3_aa: CASRLAGGLDEQFF

clone_size: -
j_call: TRBJ1-4
v_call: TRBV28
d_call: -
cdr3_nt: TGTGCCAGCAGTTTAGCTGGGTCAGGGGAGGGTGAAAAACTGTTTTTT
cdr3_aa: CASSLAGSGEGEKLFF

clone_size: large
j_call: TRBJ2-7
v_call: TRBV27
d_call: -
cdr3_nt: TGTGCCAGCAGGTCCCCCTCGTACGAGCAGTACTTC
cdr3_aa: CASRSPSYEQYF

clone_size: -
j_call: TRBJ2-7
v_call: TRBV19
d_call: -
cdr3_nt: TGTGCCAGTAGATCAGGCGGCATGGGGGAGCAGTACTTC
cdr3_aa: CASRSGGMGEQYF

clone_size: -
j_call: TRBJ2-7
v_call: TRBV11-2
d_call: TRBD2
cdr3_nt: TGTGCCAGCAGCCCGGGGGGGTACCTCACGTACGAGCAGTACTTC
cdr3_aa: CASSPGGYLTYEQYF

clone_size: -
j_call: TRBJ1-1
v_call: TRBV28
d_call: TRBD1
cdr3_nt: TGTGCCAGTGGGGTCCCCTACAGGGGGCGGACTGAAGCTTTCTTT
cdr3_aa: CASGVPYRGRTEAFF

clone_size: -
j_call: TRBJ1-6
v_call: TRBV10-3
d_call: TRBD1
cdr3_nt: TGTGCCATCAGTGAGACCGGACAGGTGAATTCACCCCTCCACTTT
cdr3_aa: CAISETGQVNSPLHF

clone_size: few
j_call: TRBJ2-3
v_call: TRBV7-2
d_call: TRBD2
cdr3_nt: TGTGCCAGCAGACGTACTAGCGGGTACACAGATACGCAGTATTTT
cdr3_aa: CASRRTSGYTDTQYF

clone_size: few
j_call: TRBJ1-1
v_call: TRBV10-3
d_call: -
cdr3_nt: TGTGCCATCAGTGAGCAGGCGGAAGCTTTCTTT
cdr3_aa: CAISEQAEAFF

clone_size: -
j_call: TRBJ1-2
v_call: TRBV29-1
d_call: -
cdr3_nt: TGCAGCGTTTTAAGATATCCGGTCCTTCTTGGCTACACCTTC
cdr3_aa: CSVLRYPVLLGYTF

clone_size: -
j_call: TRBJ1-4
v_call: TRBV2
d_call: -
cdr3_nt: TGTGCCAGCAGTGAAAAGGGTTTTGGTGAAAAACTGTTTTTT
cdr3_aa: CASSEKGFGEKLFF

clone_size: -
j_call: TRBJ1-5
v_call: TRBV4-2
d_call: -
cdr3_nt: TGTGCCAGCAGCCAAGATCCGGGGGGCGGCCAGCCCCAGCATTTT
cdr3_aa: CASSQDPGGGQPQHF

clone_size: -
j_call: TRBJ1-3
v_call: TRBV18
d_call: TRBD1
cdr3_nt: TGTGCCAGCTCACGCAGCGGGACAGGGATTGACACCATATATTTT
cdr3_aa: CASSRSGTGIDTIYF

clone_size: -
j_call: TRBJ2-1
v_call: TRBV7-2
d_call: -
cdr3_nt: TGTGCCAGCAGCTTAGACGGGGCACGGAATGAGCAGTTCTTC
cdr3_aa: CASSLDGARNEQFF

clone_size: -
j_call: TRBJ2-2
v_call: TRBV6-5
d_call: -
cdr3_nt: TGTGCCAGCAGTTACTTGGTAACGAACACCGGGGAGCTGTTTTTT
cdr3_aa: CASSYLVTNTGELFF

clone_size: -
j_call: TRBJ2-1
v_call: TRBV5-1
d_call: TRBD2
cdr3_nt: TGCGCCAGCAGCTTATCAGCGGGAGTCCGCAATGAGCAGTTCTTC
cdr3_aa: CASSLSAGVRNEQFF